These 14 T cell receptor beta chains originate from one sample sequenced in a study of T cell repertoires in cytomegalovirus infection. TCRdb fed the reads into MiXCR, producing one record per CDR3 protein. The sample consists of some 920,000 distinct CDR3 sequences, roughly 30% of them appearing once. These receptors lack a known antigen. Sequenced material: cultured CD8+ T cells from PBMCs, taken from culture after CMV antigen stimulation. The source is a human donor in good health (CMV status not recorded). Some clones in this sample may be carry-over from other donors' samples.

The CDR3 loop is CASSYAKLVNEQFF. CDR3 nucleotide sequence: TGTGCCAGCAGTTACGCAAAATTAGTCAATGAGCAGTTCTTC. The chain is built from TRBV6-5 and TRBJ2-1; D is undetermined. V lost 2 bases, J lost 6 bases, and 11 bases lay in between. The germline V gene has CDR1 MNHEY and CDR2 SVGAGI. The CDR3 consists of 14 residues.

The chain recombines TRBV7-8 with TRBJ2-7; 9 nucleotides line up with TRBD1. The CDR3 extends over 16 amino acids. V shed 4 bases and J 1 base; nucleotides not matched to a gene: 8. Germline values: CDR1 SGHVS, CDR2 FQNEAQ. The CDR3 nucleotides read TGTGCCAGCAGCTCTTCGACAGGGGGTAGATCCTACGAGCAGTACGTC. It yields the protein CASSSSTGGRSYEQYV.

This clonotype was counted a few times. V usage is TRBV7-2 and J usage is TRBJ2-3; D might be TRBD1 (6 bases). V lost 6 bases and J 0 bases, leaving 13 bases between the germline ends. The CDR3 consists of 15 residues. The germline CDR1 and CDR2 sequences are SGHTA and FQGNSA. This chain's CDR3 is CASRSGQFSTDTQYF. CDR3 DNA: TGTGCCAGCAGGTCGGGACAATTTAGCACAGATACGCAGTATTTT.

This clonotype was observed a few times. The V call is TRBV5-5, the J call TRBJ1-1; TRBD1 is a possible D gene (5 bases). V was shortened by 0 bases and J by 6 bases, with 15 bases between the two germline ends. Germline CDR1 is SGHKS and CDR2 is YYEKEE (reference sequence). The CDR3 consists of 15 residues. The CDR3: CASSLVGHQGAEAFF. CDR3 DNA: TGTGCCAGCAGCTTGGTTGGACACCAAGGCGCTGAAGCTTTCTTT.

The CDR3 loop is CASSFIGRGNQPQHF. CDR3 coding DNA: TGTGCCAGCAGCTTCATCGGGCGGGGCAATCAGCCCCAGCATTTT. The chain links TRBV7-3 to TRBJ1-5; D uncertain. V was clipped by 3 bases and J by 2 bases, with 11 bases between them. The CDR3 consists of 15 residues. The germline CDR1 and CDR2 sequences are SGHTA and FQGTGA.

This clonotype was observed many times. This chain joins TRBV12-3 or TRBV12-4 and TRBJ2-7; possibly TRBD2 for D (6 bases). The V end was cut by 6 bases, the J end by 5 bases, with 17 bases between. The CDR3 has 14 amino acids. CDR3: CASSSGAGTHEQYF. In nucleotides, the CDR3 is TGTGCCAGCAGCTCCGGGGCGGGGACCCACGAGCAGTACTTC.

This CDR3 reads CASGSVTGELFF. As DNA, the CDR3 is TGTGCTAGTGGTTCCGTCACCGGGGAGCTGTTTTTT. The J gene is TRBJ2-2, the V gene TRBV12-5; D is unresolved. V was trimmed by 4 bases and J by 4 bases, leaving 4 bases between them. CDR3 length: 12 residues. In germline, CDR1 is LGHNT, CDR2 FRNRAP.

The V and J genes are TRBV4-1 and TRBJ2-7; no clear D. The CDR3 loop spans 12 amino acids. Germline assignment: CDR1 MGHRA and CDR2 YSYEKL. The ends were cut back, 0 bases at V and 6 bases at J, with 6 bases in the middle. CDR3 bases: TGCGCCAGCAGCCAAGACCCCGCCGAGCAGTACTTC. This encodes CASSQDPAEQYF.

This sequence joins TRBV27 and TRBJ2-1; 7 nucleotides match TRBD2. The V and J ends lost 0 bases and 5 bases, in that order; junction bases with no gene match: 7. The CDR3 spans 16 residues. From germline, CDR1 is MNHEY and CDR2 SMNVEV (reference sequence). In DNA, the CDR3 is TGTGCCAGCAGTTTATCGTTAGCGGGCGGACACAATGAGCAGTTCTTC. Translation gives CASSLSLAGGHNEQFF.

The V and J genes are TRBV10-3 and TRBJ1-5; 8 positions match TRBD1. Per germline, CDR1 ENHRY and CDR2 SYGVKD. J was trimmed by 2 bases and V by 10 bases; bases with no gene match: 10. The CDR3 sequence is 15 residues long. DNA for the CDR3: TGTGCCACGAAGTCGGACAGGGAAGGCAATCAGCCCCAGCATTTT. Translating gives CATKSDREGNQPQHF.

V usage is TRBV12-3 or TRBV12-4 and J usage is TRBJ2-3, with 7 bases identical to TRBD2. The CDR3 has 16 amino acids. Unmatched junction bases numbered 13, after V lost 6 bases and J lost 4 bases. CDR3 DNA: TGTGCCAGCAGGCAATCGACTAGCTTTCGGCCAGATACGCAGTATTTT. Translated, it gives CASRQSTSFRPDTQYF.

This clonotype was detected many times. The rearrangement uses TRBV7-6 and TRBJ2-3, with 8 bases that match TRBD1. This CDR3 is built from 18 residues. Germline CDR1 is SGHVS and CDR2 is FNYEAQ. Trimming cost V 2 bases and J 3 bases; bases outside gene matches: 13. In nucleotides, the CDR3 is TGTGCCAGCAGCTTATTGTACCGGACAGGGAGTGAGACAGATACGCAGTATTTT. Translated, it gives CASSLLYRTGSETDTQYF.

This chain connects TRBV27 to TRBJ1-6; no clear D gene. The CDR3 length is 14 residues. Trimming left V 3 bases short and J 9 bases short, with 12 bases between. Germline loops: CDR1 MNHEY, CDR2 SMNVEV (reference sequence). The CDR3 sequence is CASSFGGESSPLHF. The CDR3 DNA is TGTGCCAGCAGTTTTGGCGGGGAAAGTTCACCCCTCCACTTT.

This clonotype was picked up a small number of times. The chain uses TRBV27 and TRBJ2-1; 8 bases fit TRBD1. The ends lost 5 bases at V and 0 bases at J; junction bases unmatched: 12. Germline CDR1 MNHEY, CDR2 SMNVEV (reference sequence). The CDR3 spans 18 residues. CDR3 in DNA: TGTGCCAGCAGTGTACTACCGGGACAGGCCGCCTCCTACAATGAGCAGTTCTTC. Amino acids: CASSVLPGQAASYNEQFF.